The 3 T cell receptor beta chains presented below share a single source sample, sequenced in a study of regulatory T cells in long-lasting Graves disease (dated by TCRdb to about 2021). The meaning of the sample's time point label: persistent/refractory GD, antithyroid drugs over 5 years with positive TRAb. For both TCR sequencing and RNA sequencing, RNA was extracted from PBMCs in TRIzol. The library came from multiplex PCR. Sequenced using an Illumina HiSeq 4000. CDR3 regions were amplified by Arm-PCR with iRepertoire HTBI primers to construct TCR beta libraries. Using fastp trimming at Q25 and MiXCR clonotype assembly, TCRdb reanalyzed the public sequencing data and kept in-frame beta chains. Each CDR3 protein appears once, grouped with its most common genes and DNA. In this sample the table shows a few hundred thousand distinct CDR3 sequences, 23% of which occur a single time. Approximately 25% of the sample comes from the top ten.

The material sequenced was peripheral blood mononuclear cells (PBMCs), taken when the disease was refractory, from a patient treated with antithyroid drugs. Every receptor here comes from a female donor with Graves disease.

This clonotype was picked up a small number of times. The chain is built from TRBV24-1 and TRBJ2-3, with 9 bases identical to TRBD2. The CDR3 sequence is 15 residues long. The J segment lost 9 bases and the V segment lost 3 bases, leaving 9 bases of the junction unmatched. The V gene's germline CDR1 is KGHDR and CDR2 SFDVKD. This CDR3 is CATSDRSSGSRTQYF. DNA of the CDR3: TGTGCCACCAGTGATCGAAGTAGCGGGAGCAGAACGCAGTATTTT.

The rearrangement uses TRBV6-4 and TRBJ2-3; TRBD1 is a possible D gene (6 bases). V was cut by 2 bases and J by 4 bases, with 7 bases left in between. Germline V gene data show CDR1 as MRHNA and CDR2 as SNTAGT. There are 13 residues in the CDR3. This CDR3 is CASSDGTSDTQYF. In DNA form, the CDR3 reads TGTGCCAGCAGTGACGGGACATCAGATACGCAGTATTTT.

The chain combines TRBV5-1 with TRBJ1-4; D not certain. Between the trimmed V and J ends, which lost 4 bases and 11 bases, there was a span of 18 bases. This CDR3 has 14 residues. Germline V lookup: CDR1 SGHRS, CDR2 YFSETQ. The CDR3 spells CASSLDGDFLKLFF. The DNA for the CDR3 is TGCGCCAGCAGCCTGGACGGAGATTTCCTCAAACTGTTTTTT.